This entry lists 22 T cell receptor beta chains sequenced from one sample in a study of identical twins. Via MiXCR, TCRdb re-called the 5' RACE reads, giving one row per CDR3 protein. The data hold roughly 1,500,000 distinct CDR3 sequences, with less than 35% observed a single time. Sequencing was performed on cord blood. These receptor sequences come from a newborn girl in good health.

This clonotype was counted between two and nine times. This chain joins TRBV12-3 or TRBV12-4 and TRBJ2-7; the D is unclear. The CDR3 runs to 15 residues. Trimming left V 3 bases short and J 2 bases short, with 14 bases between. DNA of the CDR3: TGTGCCAGCAGTTTCTCGTGGTCTGGCACCTACGAGCAGTACTTC. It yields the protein CASSFSWSGTYEQYF.

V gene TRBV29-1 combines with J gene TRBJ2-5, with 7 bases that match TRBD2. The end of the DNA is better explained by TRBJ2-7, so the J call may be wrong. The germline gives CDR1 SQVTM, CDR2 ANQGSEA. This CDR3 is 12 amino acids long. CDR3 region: CSAWTRGDEQYF. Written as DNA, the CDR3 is TGCAGCGCCTGGACTAGGGGCGACGAGCAGTACTTC.

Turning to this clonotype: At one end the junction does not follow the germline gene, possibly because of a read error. CDR3 loop: CACSENRGSGVEQFF. DNA of the CDR3: TGTGCCTGCAGTGAGAACCGCGGGAGCGGGGTTGAGCAGTTCTTC. This rearrangement joins TRBV28 to TRBJ2-1; 7 bases align to TRBD2. Germline V gene data show CDR1 as MDHEN and CDR2 as SYDVKM. The CDR3 runs 15 residues.

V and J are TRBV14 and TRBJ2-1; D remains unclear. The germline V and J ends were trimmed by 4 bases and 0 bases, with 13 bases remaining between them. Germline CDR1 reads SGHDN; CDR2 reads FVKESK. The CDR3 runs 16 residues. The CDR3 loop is CASSPSTPPSYNEQFF. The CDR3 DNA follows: TGTGCCAGCAGCCCGTCAACTCCGCCCTCCTACAATGAGCAGTTCTTC.

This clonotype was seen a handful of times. Here the CDR3 DNA reads TGCGCCAGCAGCCAAGTCGGACGCATGGTTAATTCACCCCTCCACTTT. Translation: CASSQVGRMVNSPLHF. The chain couples TRBV4-1 to TRBJ1-6; D unclear. This CDR3 spans 16 amino acids. V was trimmed by 1 base and J by 6 bases, leaving 13 bases between them. Germline V gene sequence: CDR1 MGHRA, CDR2 YSYEKL.

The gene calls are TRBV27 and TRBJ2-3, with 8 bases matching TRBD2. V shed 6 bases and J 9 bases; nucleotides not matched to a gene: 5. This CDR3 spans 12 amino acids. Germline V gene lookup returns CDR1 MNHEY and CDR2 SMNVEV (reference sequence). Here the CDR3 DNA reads TGTGCCAGCAGCAATAGCGGGGCCACGCAGTATTTT. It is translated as CASSNSGATQYF.

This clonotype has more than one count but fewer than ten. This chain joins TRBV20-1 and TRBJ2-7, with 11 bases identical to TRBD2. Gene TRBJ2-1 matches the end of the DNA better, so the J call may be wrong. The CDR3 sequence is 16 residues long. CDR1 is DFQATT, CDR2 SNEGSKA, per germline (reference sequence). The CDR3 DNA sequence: TGCAGTGCTAGTGGGACTAGCGGAGGACTTGGCTATGAGCAGTTCTTC. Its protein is CSASGTSGGLGYEQFF.

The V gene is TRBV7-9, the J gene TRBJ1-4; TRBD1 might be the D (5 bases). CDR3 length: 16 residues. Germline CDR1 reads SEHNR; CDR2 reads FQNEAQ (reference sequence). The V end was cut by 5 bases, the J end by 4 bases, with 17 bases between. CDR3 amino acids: CASSHLIRDGNEKLFF. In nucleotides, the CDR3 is TGTGCCAGCAGCCACTTGATTCGGGACGGTAATGAAAAACTGTTTTTT.

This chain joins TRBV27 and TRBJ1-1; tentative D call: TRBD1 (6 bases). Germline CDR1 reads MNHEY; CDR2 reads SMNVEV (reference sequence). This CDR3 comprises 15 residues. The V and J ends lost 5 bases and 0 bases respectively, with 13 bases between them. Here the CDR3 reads CASSPRGLMNTEAFF. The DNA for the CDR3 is TGTGCCAGCAGTCCCAGGGGCCTCATGAACACTGAAGCTTTCTTT.

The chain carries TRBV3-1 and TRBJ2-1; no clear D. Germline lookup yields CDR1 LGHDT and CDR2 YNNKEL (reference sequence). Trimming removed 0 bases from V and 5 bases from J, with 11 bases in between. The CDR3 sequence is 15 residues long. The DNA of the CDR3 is TGTGCCAGCAGCCAAGAGTTAATAGCCCACAATGAGCAGTTCTTC. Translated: CASSQELIAHNEQFF.

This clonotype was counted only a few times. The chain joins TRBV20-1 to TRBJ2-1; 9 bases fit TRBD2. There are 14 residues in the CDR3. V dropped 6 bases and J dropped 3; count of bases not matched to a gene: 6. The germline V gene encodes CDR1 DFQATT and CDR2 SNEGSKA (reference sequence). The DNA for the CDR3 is TGCAGTGCCCAGGGTAGCGGGGGCTACAATGAGCAGTTCTTC. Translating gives CSAQGSGGYNEQFF.

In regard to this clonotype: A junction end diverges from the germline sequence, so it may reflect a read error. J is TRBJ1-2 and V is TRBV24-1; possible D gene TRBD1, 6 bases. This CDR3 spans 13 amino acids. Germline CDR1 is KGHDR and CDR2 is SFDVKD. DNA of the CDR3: TGTACCACCAGTGATGACAGGACGGGTGGCTACACCTTC. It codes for CTTSDDRTGGYTF.

The CDR3 spells CASSFGPNYDGRYF. The CDR3 coding sequence is TGTGCCAGCAGCTTTGGGCCAAACTACGACGGGCGGTACTTC. The chain combines TRBV7-2 with TRBJ2-5; D is uncertain. V was pared by 3 bases and J by 13 bases, with 21 bases between. The germline CDR1 and CDR2 sequences are SGHTA and FQGNSA. This CDR3 has 14 residues.

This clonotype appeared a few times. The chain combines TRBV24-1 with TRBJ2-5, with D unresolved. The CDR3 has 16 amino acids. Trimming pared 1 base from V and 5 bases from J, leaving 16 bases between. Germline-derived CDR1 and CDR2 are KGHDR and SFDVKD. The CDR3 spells CATSDLGKGNGETQYF. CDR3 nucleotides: TGTGCCACCAGTGATTTAGGCAAAGGGAATGGGGAGACCCAGTACTTC.

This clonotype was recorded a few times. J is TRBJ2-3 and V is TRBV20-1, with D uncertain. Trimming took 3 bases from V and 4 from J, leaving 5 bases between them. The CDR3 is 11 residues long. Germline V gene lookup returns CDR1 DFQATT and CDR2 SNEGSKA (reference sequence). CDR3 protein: CSARRPDTQYF. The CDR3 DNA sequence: TGCAGTGCTAGGCGGCCAGATACGCAGTATTTT.

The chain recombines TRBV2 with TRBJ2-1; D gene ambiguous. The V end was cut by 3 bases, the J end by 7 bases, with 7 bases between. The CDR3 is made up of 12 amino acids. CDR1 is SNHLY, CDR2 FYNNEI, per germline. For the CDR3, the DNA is TGTGCCAGCAGTGACGCTTCGAATGAGCAGTTCTTC. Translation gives CASSDASNEQFF. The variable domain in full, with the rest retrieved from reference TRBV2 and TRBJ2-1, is EPEVTQTPSHQVTQMGQEVILRCVPISNHLYFYWYRQILGQKVEFLVSFYNNEISEKSEIFDDQFSVERPDGSNFTLKIRSTKLEDSAMYFCASSDASNEQFFGPGTRLTVL.

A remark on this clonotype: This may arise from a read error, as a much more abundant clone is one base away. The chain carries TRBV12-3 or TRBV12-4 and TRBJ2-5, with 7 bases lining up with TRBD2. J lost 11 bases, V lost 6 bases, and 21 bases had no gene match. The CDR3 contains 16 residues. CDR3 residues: CASRRAGGSLYNEQYF. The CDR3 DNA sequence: TGTGCCAGCAGACGCGCTGGCGGGAGTCTCTACAATGAGCAGTACTTC.

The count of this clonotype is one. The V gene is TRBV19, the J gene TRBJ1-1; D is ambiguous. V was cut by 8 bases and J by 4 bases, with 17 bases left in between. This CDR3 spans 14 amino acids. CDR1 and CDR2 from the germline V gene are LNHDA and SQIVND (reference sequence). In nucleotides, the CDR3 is TGTGCCAGTCGCCCGCCCGAGAGGGCCACTGAAGCTTTCTTT. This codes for CASRPPERATEAFF.

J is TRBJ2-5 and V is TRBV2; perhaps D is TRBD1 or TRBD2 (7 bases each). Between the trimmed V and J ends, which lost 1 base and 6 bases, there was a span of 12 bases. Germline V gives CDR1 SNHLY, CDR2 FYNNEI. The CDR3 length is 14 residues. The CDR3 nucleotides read TGTGCCAGCAGTGAAGTTCAGGGGGGGAAGACCCAGTACTTC. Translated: CASSEVQGGKTQYF. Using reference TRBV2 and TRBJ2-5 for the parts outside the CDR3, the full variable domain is EPEVTQTPSHQVTQMGQEVILRCVPISNHLYFYWYRQILGQKVEFLVSFYNNEISEKSEIFDDQFSVERPDGSNFTLKIRSTKLEDSAMYFCASSEVQGGKTQYFGPGTRLLVL.

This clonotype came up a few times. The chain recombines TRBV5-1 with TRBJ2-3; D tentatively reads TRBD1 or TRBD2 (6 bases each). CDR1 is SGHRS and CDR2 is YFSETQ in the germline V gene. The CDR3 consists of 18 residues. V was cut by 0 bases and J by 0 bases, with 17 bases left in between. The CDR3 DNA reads TGCGCCAGCAGCTTGGTGGGACAAGAAGGGACTAGCACAGATACGCAGTATTTT. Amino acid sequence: CASSLVGQEGTSTDTQYF.

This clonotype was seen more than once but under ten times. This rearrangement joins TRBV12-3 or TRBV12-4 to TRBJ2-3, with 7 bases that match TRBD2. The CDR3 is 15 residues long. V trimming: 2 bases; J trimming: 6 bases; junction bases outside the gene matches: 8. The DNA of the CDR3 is TGTGCCAGCAGTTTAATAGCGGGTAACACTGATACGCAGTATTTT. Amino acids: CASSLIAGNTDTQYF.

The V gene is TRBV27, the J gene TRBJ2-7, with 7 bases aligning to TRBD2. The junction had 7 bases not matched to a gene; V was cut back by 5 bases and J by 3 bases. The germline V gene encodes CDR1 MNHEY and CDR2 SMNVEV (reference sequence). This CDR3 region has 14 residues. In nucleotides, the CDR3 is TGTGCCAGCAGTGGCGGACTAGGAATCTACGAGCAGTACTTC. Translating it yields CASSGGLGIYEQYF.